The T cell receptor (beta chain) described here comes from a study of blood T cell repertoires in COVID-19 (dated by TCRdb to about 2020). About the full investigation: The collaborator samples originated in the United States, Italy and Spain and spanned the acute and convalescent phases of COVID-19. The material from the prospective study consisted of cDNA or gDNA derived from T cells, B-cell-depleted T cells, or PBMCs. Subjects who had been exposed to COVID-19, were actively infected with it, or had recovered from it provided the deeply sampled blood TCRbeta repertoires that made up the dataset. The repertoires were released in a freely available public database intended as a resource for research on the immune response to SARS-CoV-2. The samples were drawn from two sources: the first 160 participants of the ongoing ImmuneRACE study, and 1,200 or so subjects contributed by 6 global collaborators. Sample metadata almost always included a de-identified subject ID, COVID-19 status, age in years and sex. HLA class I and class II types, where available, came from metadata supplied by the sample provider rather than from assay-based typing.

At the junction V is shortened by 6 bases and J by 6 bases; bases outside the gene matches: 2. The CDR3 runs 13 residues from the cysteine to the phenylalanine. Only the CDR3 portion is preserved as DNA: 39 bases, with reading frame beginning at the first base. CDR1 ENHRY and CDR2 SYGVKD are derived from the germline V gene. Regarding this clone: This clone's antigen is unknown. Per-nucleotide qualities are absent, and no much larger clonotype sits a single base away.

Each collaborating institution followed its own protocols to collect whole blood in K2EDTA tubes. For TCRbeta analysis, collaborator samples were shipped as frozen whole blood, as isolated PBMCs, or as DNA extracted from either sample type. The immunoSEQ Assay, a bias-controlled multiplex PCR, was used to amplify TCRbeta CDR3 regions from genomic DNA. As for the original processing: The number of nucleated cells in each sample was estimated by amplification of reference gene primers within the assay. To quantify the absolute abundance of each unique TCRbeta CDR3 rearrangement, sequence reads were collapsed and filtered. For each sample, productive Simpson clonality was calculated by taking the square root of Simpson's diversity index across productive rearrangements. TCRdb retrieved this table from immuneACCESS and kept in-frame rearrangements only. Not all clones are present; in checked studies, unresolved V genes account for under half, and no reason is known for the remainder. V, J and clone size reflect that table, while D and trimming were determined from the DNA. Within this sample are about 4,700 clones, with over 75% of them counted one time only. The ten largest clones capture roughly 13% of the sample.

Paper-wide results and their limitations: How much clinical and demographic metadata was included differed by source and by participant, and the metadata was provided uncurated.

Recombination linked TRBV10-3 to TRBJ1-2; 12 bases in between match TRBD1. The material sequenced was peripheral blood. The clonotype was recovered from a man in his 70s with active COVID-19. The nucleotides are TGTGCCATCAGGGGACAGGGGGCGGATGGCTACACCTTC. Its product reads: CAIRGQGADGYTF.